Shown below are 28 T cell receptor beta chains from a single sample sequenced in a study of cytomegalovirus exposure and HLA in healthy donors. The data were produced by immunoSEQ multiplex PCR, yet TCRdb's version contains in-frame clones alone and is incomplete. The repertoire holds 100,000 to 150,000 clones, with under 90% as singletons. The sample consisted of PBMCs. All receptors come from a man under 40 in good health and CMV-seronegative.

This clone was seen once. The V gene is TRBV7-6, the J gene TRBJ1-6; D may be TRBD1 (6 bases). This CDR3 has 18 residues. Germline-derived CDR1 and CDR2 are SGHVS and FNYEAQ. Trimming shortened V by 1 base and J by 1 base, and 14 bases separated the two germline ends. CDR3 in amino acids: CASSLVTRGISYNSPLHF. DNA of the CDR3: TGTGCCAGCAGCTTAGTAACCAGGGGTATATCCTATAATTCACCCCTCCACTTT.

This chain connects TRBV5-6 to TRBJ1-2; 8 bases fit TRBD1. The CDR3 has 13 residues. Germline CDR1 SGHDT, CDR2 YYEEEE. Trimming took 4 bases from V and 8 from J; bases not matched to a gene: 7. Here the CDR3 reads CASSPTGAKGYTF. CDR3 bases: TGTGCCAGCAGCCCGACAGGGGCGAAAGGCTACACCTTC.

This clone was observed a single time. V and J are TRBV19 and TRBJ2-7, with 7 bases identical to TRBD1. The V gene end was trimmed by 1 base and the J gene end by 2 bases; junction bases not matched to a gene: 5. CDR1 LNHDA and CDR2 SQIVND come from the germline V gene (reference sequence). There are 15 residues in the CDR3. The CDR3 sequence: CASSIGWGQTYEQYF. CDR3 nucleotides: TGTGCCAGTAGTATAGGGTGGGGACAGACCTACGAGCAGTACTTC.

This chain joins TRBV6-5 and TRBJ1-2; D might be TRBD1 (6 bases). From germline, CDR1 is MNHEY and CDR2 SVGAGI. V was clipped by 0 bases and J by 4 bases, with 15 bases between them. CDR3 length: 16 residues. The CDR3, as DNA: TGTGCCAGCAGTTACTCAGTGTTTAGCAGGGGCTATGGCTACACCTTC. Translated: CASSYSVFSRGYGYTF.

V and J are TRBV18 and TRBJ1-2; TRBD1 matches 7 bases. The CDR3 totals 15 residues. Trimming took 6 bases from V and 4 from J; bases not matched to a gene: 11. Germline lookup yields CDR1 KGHSH and CDR2 LQKENI. The CDR3 coding sequence is TGTGCCAGCTCTTCCGGGACAGAAAGCCTCTATGGCTACACCTTC. Translated: CASSSGTESLYGYTF.

V usage is TRBV7-7 and J usage is TRBJ2-3; a possible D gene is TRBD2 (7 bases). CDR3 length: 15 residues. Germline V gene data show CDR1 as SSHAT and CDR2 as FNYEAQ (reference sequence). Trimming removed 1 base from V and 5 bases from J, with 13 bases in between. In nucleotides, the CDR3 is TGTGCCAGCAGCTTAGACGGGGGGCCAGGAGATACGCAGTATTTT. It translates to CASSLDGGPGDTQYF.

The chain couples TRBV19 to TRBJ1-3, with D perhaps matching TRBD1 (5 bases). The length of the CDR3 is 12 residues. The germline V gene has CDR1 LNHDA and CDR2 SQIVND (reference sequence). Trimming removed 5 bases from V and 8 bases from J, with 10 bases in between. CDR3 nucleotide sequence: TGTGCCAGTAGTGGTTGGGGGGACACCATATATTTT. Protein product: CASSGWGDTIYF.

This clone has just a few counts. V usage is TRBV6-1 and J usage is TRBJ1-5, with D tentatively TRBD1 (5 bases). The V gene lost 3 bases and the J gene lost 3 bases, with 12 bases spanning the gap. The CDR3 has 15 residues. Germline assignment: CDR1 MNHNS and CDR2 SASEGT. In DNA, the CDR3 is TGTGCCAGCAGTGAGGGGCAGACCCACAATCAGCCCCAGCATTTT. Protein: CASSEGQTHNQPQHF.

The genes are TRBV5-1 and TRBJ2-2; 7 bases line up with TRBD1. The J segment lost 0 bases and the V segment lost 5 bases, leaving 4 bases of the junction unmatched. This CDR3 has 15 amino acids. CDR1 SGHRS and CDR2 YFSETQ come from the germline V gene. The CDR3 bases are TGCGCCAGCAGTTCCGGGACAGCGAACACCGGGGAGCTGTTTTTT. It yields the protein CASSSGTANTGELFF. Using reference TRBV5-1 and TRBJ2-2 for the parts outside the CDR3, the full variable domain is KAGVTQTPRYLIKTRGQQVTLSCSPISGHRSVSWYQQTPGQGLQFLFEYFSETQRNKGNFPGRFSGRQFSNSRSEMNVSTLELGDSALYLCASSSGTANTGELFFGEGSRLTVL.

For the CDR3, the DNA is TGTGCCAGCAGTGACTCGGGGGGAACCTATGGCTACACCTTC. As protein: CASSDSGGTYGYTF. The gene calls are TRBV6-4 and TRBJ1-2; weak D call: TRBD1 (5 bases). The V gene's germline CDR1 is MRHNA and CDR2 SNTAGT. V lost 0 bases and J lost 4, with 9 bases in between. The CDR3 length is 14 residues.

V and J are TRBV10-3 and TRBJ1-5; 10 positions agree with TRBD1. V was pared by 0 bases and J by 4 bases, with 6 bases of the junction left unmatched. The germline V gene encodes CDR1 ENHRY and CDR2 SYGVKD. CDR3 length: 17 amino acids. CDR3 sequence reads: CAISESVGTGDNQPQHF. DNA of the CDR3: TGTGCCATCAGTGAGTCTGTTGGGACAGGGGATAATCAGCCCCAGCATTTT.

The chain carries TRBV5-4 and TRBJ1-5; D remains unclear. Looked up from germline, CDR1 is SGHNT and CDR2 is YYREEE (reference sequence). Trimming stripped 0 bases from V and 7 bases from J, with 11 bases between. The CDR3 is 14 amino acids. The DNA for the CDR3 is TGTGCCAGCAGCTTGGTCCCTGGCCCACAGCCCCAGCATTTT. Translating it yields CASSLVPGPQPQHF.

Concerning this clone: The same CDR3 can be traced to other DNA sequences in this sample. This chain connects TRBV5-1 to TRBJ1-1; TRBD1 is a possible D gene (5 bases). This CDR3 spans 12 amino acids. Germline V CDR1 and CDR2: SGHRS, YFSETQ. V was shortened by 2 bases and J by 4 bases, with 6 bases between the two germline ends. In nucleotides, the CDR3 is TGCGCCAGCAGCTTTCAGGGCACTGAAGCTTTCTTT. Encoded protein: CASSFQGTEAFF.

V gene TRBV4-3 combines with J gene TRBJ2-2, with TRBD1 matching 7 bases. This CDR3 region has 14 residues. Germline V gives CDR1 LGHNA, CDR2 YSLEER. The ends lost 4 bases at V and 3 bases at J; junction bases unmatched: 2. As DNA, the CDR3 is TGCGCCAGCAGCCCCCAGGGGGACACCGGGGAGCTGTTTTTT. It translates to CASSPQGDTGELFF.

The chain carries TRBV10-3 and TRBJ1-4, with D unclear. V gave up 0 bases and J gave up 10 bases, with 18 bases separating them. The CDR3 loop spans 16 amino acids. The germline gives CDR1 ENHRY, CDR2 SYGVKD. This chain's CDR3 is CAISESVSTAGGKLFF. CDR3 sequence (DNA): TGTGCCATCAGTGAGTCGGTGTCTACAGCGGGTGGAAAACTGTTTTTT.

The chain couples TRBV11-2 to TRBJ1-6; D is unresolved. The germline V gene has CDR1 SGHAT and CDR2 FQNNGV. The CDR3 contains 16 residues. Trimming cost V 4 bases and J 4 bases, with 14 bases left between them. In nucleotides, the CDR3 is TGTGCCAGCAGCTACAACCCGGCGGGGTATAATTCACCCCTCCACTTT. This translates into CASSYNPAGYNSPLHF.

The CDR3 DNA sequence: TGTGCCAGCAGCCCCGACGTGATCGGGAAGGAGGAAAAACTGTTTTTT. Amino acids: CASSPDVIGKEEKLFF. This rearrangement joins TRBV7-8 to TRBJ1-4; no reliable D call. This CDR3 has 16 amino acids. Germline assignment: CDR1 SGHVS and CDR2 FQNEAQ. Trimming left V 5 bases short and J 8 bases short, with 21 bases between.

This clone was observed once. The rearrangement joins TRBV7-8 to TRBJ2-3; D possibly corresponds to TRBD1 (5 bases). The V and J ends lost 3 bases and 3 bases respectively, with 7 bases between them. This CDR3 is 13 amino acids long. The germline V gene has CDR1 SGHVS and CDR2 FQNEAQ. Here the CDR3 DNA reads TGTGCCAGCAGCTTGCAGGGTACAGATACGCAGTATTTT. This gives the protein CASSLQGTDTQYF.

The chain has TRBV28 and TRBJ1-6; TRBD1 might be the D (5 bases). Trimming cost V 2 bases and J 6 bases, with 11 bases left between them. Germline CDR1 is MDHEN and CDR2 is SYDVKM. The CDR3 extends over 15 amino acids. The CDR3 nucleotides read TGTGCCAGCAGTTTAAGGGCAGGGATTAATTCACCCCTCCACTTT. It translates to CASSLRAGINSPLHF.

This chain joins TRBV7-9 and TRBJ2-3, with 8 bases matching TRBD2. V lost 5 bases, J lost 4 bases, and 11 bases stayed unmatched. CDR1 SEHNR and CDR2 FQNEAQ come from the germline V gene (reference sequence). The CDR3 sequence is 16 residues long. CDR3 loop: CASSPRGGGQADTQYF. The CDR3 DNA sequence: TGTGCCAGCAGCCCTCGGGGCGGGGGGCAGGCAGATACGCAGTATTTT.

V usage is TRBV6-1 and J usage is TRBJ2-2; TRBD1 matches at 7 bases. CDR1 and CDR2 from the germline V gene are MNHNS and SASEGT. Trimming at V came to 6 bases and at J to 1 base, leaving 5 bases not matched to a gene. The CDR3 is 15 residues long. CDR3 DNA: TGTGCCAGCAGAGACAGGGTTTTGAACACCGGGGAGCTGTTTTTT. It is translated as CASRDRVLNTGELFF.

The V gene is TRBV29-1, the J gene TRBJ1-1, with a weak D call TRBD1 (5 bases). CDR3 length: 14 residues. Germline-derived CDR1 and CDR2 are SQVTM and ANQGSEA. V shed 7 bases and J shed 1 base, with 16 bases lying between them. CDR3 loop: CSANKEGPNTEAFF. The CDR3 nucleotides are TGCAGCGCCAATAAGGAGGGGCCGAACACTGAAGCTTTCTTT.

Only one count was recorded for this clone. The chain combines TRBV7-2 with TRBJ1-5; D is undetermined. The V gene lost 5 bases and the J gene lost 4 bases, with 15 bases spanning the gap. This CDR3 comprises 15 residues. Per the germline V gene, CDR1 is SGHTA and CDR2 is FQGNSA. The CDR3 region is CASSPLNSRNQPQHF. As DNA, the CDR3 is TGTGCCAGCAGCCCCCTTAACTCCAGGAATCAGCCCCAGCATTTT.

The CDR3 loop is CATQSGTGGDVEQFF. DNA for the CDR3: TGCGCCACCCAATCCGGAACAGGGGGCGACGTTGAGCAGTTCTTC. The gene calls are TRBV5-1 and TRBJ2-1; 9 bases are a match to TRBD1. The junction had 16 bases not matched to a gene; V was cut back by 9 bases and J by 9 bases. There are 15 residues in the CDR3. Germline lookup yields CDR1 SGHRS and CDR2 YFSETQ.

CDR3 amino acids: CASSLGLGGTDTQYF. CDR3 nucleotides: TGTGCCAGCAGCTTGGGACTGGGAGGGACAGATACGCAGTATTTT. The chain has TRBV5-4 and TRBJ2-3, with 7 bases lining up with TRBD2. Germline assignment: CDR1 SGHNT and CDR2 YYREEE (reference sequence). CDR3 length: 15 residues. With 0 bases clipped from V and 3 bases from J, the junction kept 4 bases outside the gene matches.

This chain links TRBV4-1 with TRBJ1-2; D might be TRBD1 (5 bases). The CDR3 spans 15 residues. V lost 2 bases and J 6 bases, leaving 16 bases between the germline ends. The germline V gene encodes CDR1 MGHRA and CDR2 YSYEKL. The CDR3 nucleotides are TGCGCCAGCAGCCAACACCCCAGGGTCTCGGATGGCTACACCTTC. Its translation: CASSQHPRVSDGYTF.

This chain uses TRBV15 with TRBJ2-3, with D unresolved. CDR3 length equals 13 residues. V lost 0 bases, J lost 3 bases, and 4 bases lay in between. Germline V gives CDR1 LNHNV, CDR2 YYDKDF (reference sequence). The CDR3 nucleotides are TGTGCCACCAGCAGAGATTTAACAGATACGCAGTATTTT. Encoded protein: CATSRDLTDTQYF.

The chain couples TRBV19 to TRBJ2-1; 9 nucleotides line up with TRBD2. This CDR3 is built from 14 residues. Germline V gene data show CDR1 as LNHDA and CDR2 as SQIVND (reference sequence). J was trimmed by 3 bases and V by 5 bases; bases with no gene match: 2. CDR3 sequence (DNA): TGTGCCAGTAGTCCAGCGGGAGGCTACAATGAGCAGTTCTTC. It specifies CASSPAGGYNEQFF.